The 3 T cell receptor beta chains presented below share a single source sample, sequenced in a study of blood T cell repertoires in COVID-19. Data came from immunoSEQ multiplex PCR; TCRdb stores just in-frame clones and leaves some out. The sample has roughly 300,000 clones, 86% seen once. The sample taken for sequencing was peripheral blood. These receptors came from a woman between 45 and 60 years old with acute or convalescent COVID-19.

This chain links TRBV19 with TRBJ1-3; D not certain. The CDR3 sequence is 15 residues long. The V end was cut by 7 bases, the J end by 0 bases, with 13 bases between. CDR1 and CDR2 (germline): LNHDA, SQIVND (reference sequence). The DNA for the CDR3 is TGTGCCAGTATCCGCGGTGGGTTCTCTGGAAACACCATATATTTT. Amino acid sequence: CASIRGGFSGNTIYF.

CDR3 DNA sequence: TGTGTCAGAAGCTCCCGGGACAATGGCTACACCTTC. Translating gives CVRSSRDNGYTF. The chain carries TRBV7-5 and TRBJ1-2; the table names TRBD1, a call not compared with the DNA. TRBV7-5 is assigned pseudogene status. The CDR3 consists of 12 residues.

J is TRBJ2-7 and V is TRBV19; D is unresolved. V lost 6 bases to trimming and J lost 0 bases, with 12 bases between them. The CDR3 sequence is 14 residues long. Per the germline V gene, CDR1 is LNHDA and CDR2 is SQIVND (reference sequence). The CDR3 region is CASSRSWASYEQYF. For the CDR3, the DNA is TGTGCCAGTAGCAGAAGCTGGGCCTCCTACGAGCAGTACTTC.